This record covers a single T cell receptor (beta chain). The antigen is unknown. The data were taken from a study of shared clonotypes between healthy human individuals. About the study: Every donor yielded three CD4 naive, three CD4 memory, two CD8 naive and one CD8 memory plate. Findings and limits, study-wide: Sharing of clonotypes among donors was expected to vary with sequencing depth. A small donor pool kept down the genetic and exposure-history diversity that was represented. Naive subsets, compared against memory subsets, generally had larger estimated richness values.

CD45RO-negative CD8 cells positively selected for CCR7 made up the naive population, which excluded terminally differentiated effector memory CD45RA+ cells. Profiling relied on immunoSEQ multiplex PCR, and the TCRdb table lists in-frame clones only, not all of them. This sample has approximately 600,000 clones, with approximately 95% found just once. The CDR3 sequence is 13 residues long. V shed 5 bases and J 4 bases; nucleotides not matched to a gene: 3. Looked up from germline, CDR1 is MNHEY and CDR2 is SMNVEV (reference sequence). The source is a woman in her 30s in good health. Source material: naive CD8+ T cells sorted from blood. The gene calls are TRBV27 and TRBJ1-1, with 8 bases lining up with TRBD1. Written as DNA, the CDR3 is TGTGCCAGCAGTCTGGACAGGGCCACTGAAGCTTTCTTT. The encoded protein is CASSLDRATEAFF.